The rows below give T cell receptor beta chains drawn from one sample of a study of T cell clones after liver transplantation. Produced via immunoSEQ multiplex PCR; TCRdb's table is partial and in-frame only. This sample yields 55,000 to 75,000 clones, of which 70% are seen a single time; 2.8% belongs to the top ten. Material: CD4+ T cells from blood, obtained at the approximately 16-month timepoint. These receptors all stem from a human patient who received a liver transplant. Among the T cells, some may be from the graft donor. The CDR3 runs from the conserved cysteine through the conserved F or W. Fields, in order: V gene, clone size, J gene, D gene, CDR3 DNA, CDR3 protein. A D gene is named only where the DNA matches it firmly. The listing skips clone size in some rows; elsewhere it reads once, few, many or a size class.

TRBV28,once,TRBJ1-2,TRBD1,TGTGCCAGCAGGCAGGGGGACTATGGCTACACCTTC,CASRQGDYGYTF
TRBV19,-,TRBJ1-5,-,TGTGCCAGTAGTATACCCCGGCAGGGCTATCAGCCCCAGCATTTT,CASSIPRQGYQPQHF
TRBV6-1,-,TRBJ1-3,-,TGTGCCAGCAGTGAAGGGGGGGGCACTGGAAACACCATATATTTT,CASSEGGGTGNTIYF
TRBV6-6,-,TRBJ1-4,TRBD1,TGTGCCAGCAGGCGTCCGGGACAGGAACATGAAAAACTGTTTTTT,CASRRPGQEHEKLFF
TRBV2,-,TRBJ2-3,-,TGTGCCAGCAGTAGAGAGGGGGGCACAGATACGCAGTATTTT,CASSREGGTDTQYF
TRBV27,-,TRBJ2-5,TRBD1,TGTGCCAGCAGTTTGACAGGGGGCTTGGAGACCCAGTACTTC,CASSLTGGLETQYF
TRBV5-1,-,TRBJ2-5,TRBD2,TGCGCCAGCAGCCCGTTGACTAGCGGGGGCCTTAAGGGGACCCAGTACTTC,CASSPLTSGGLKGTQYF
TRBV28,once,TRBJ1-5,TRBD1,TGTGCCAGCAGTCCGCCGGGACAGGGCAATCAGCCCCAGCATTTT,CASSPPGQGNQPQHF
TRBV29-1,-,TRBJ1-2,-,TGCAGCGTTGACAGGGCAAGGGGCTATGGCTACACCTTC,CSVDRARGYGYTF
TRBV28,-,TRBJ1-5,-,TGTGCCAGCAGTTATACAGGGTTCAATCAGCCCCAGCATTTT,CASSYTGFNQPQHF
TRBV28,-,TRBJ2-7,-,TGTGCCAGCATCCCCCGGGGGGCGGGGGCCTACGAGCAGTACTTC,CASIPRGAGAYEQYF
TRBV6-5,few,TRBJ1-1,-,TGTGCCAGCAGTGAACAAGGGCCGGCTTTCTTT,CASSEQGPAFF
TRBV15,-,TRBJ1-3,-,TGTGCCACCAGCAGAGATCAGGGGTACTCTGGAAACACCATATATTTT,CATSRDQGYSGNTIYF
TRBV29-1,-,TRBJ1-1,-,TGCAGCGTAACACCGGCCACTGAAGCTTTCTTT,CSVTPATEAFF
TRBV27,-,TRBJ1-1,-,TGTGCCAGCAGAGACCCCAACACTGAAGCTTTCTTT,CASRDPNTEAFF
TRBV6-1,few,TRBJ2-7,TRBD1,TGTGCCAGCAAATTAGACAGGGGGCCTACCTACGAGCAGTACTTC,CASKLDRGPTYEQYF